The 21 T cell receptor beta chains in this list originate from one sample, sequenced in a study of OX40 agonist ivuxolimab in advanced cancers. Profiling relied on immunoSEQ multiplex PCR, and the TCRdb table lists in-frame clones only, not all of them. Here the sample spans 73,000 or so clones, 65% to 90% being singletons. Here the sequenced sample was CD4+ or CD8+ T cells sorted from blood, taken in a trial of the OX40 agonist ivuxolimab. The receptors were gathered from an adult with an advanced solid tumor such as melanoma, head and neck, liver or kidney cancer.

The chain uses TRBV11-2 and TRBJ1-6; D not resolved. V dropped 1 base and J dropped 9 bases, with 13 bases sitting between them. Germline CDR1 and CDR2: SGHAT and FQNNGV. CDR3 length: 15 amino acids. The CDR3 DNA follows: TGTGCCAGCAGCTTAGTCCTAGACATCGGTTCACCCCTCCACTTT. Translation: CASSLVLDIGSPLHF.

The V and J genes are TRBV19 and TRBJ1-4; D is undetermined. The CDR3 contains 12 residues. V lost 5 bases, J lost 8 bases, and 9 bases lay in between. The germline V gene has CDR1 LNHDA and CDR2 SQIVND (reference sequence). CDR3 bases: TGTGCCAGTAGTCACCACGGGGAAAAACTGTTTTTT. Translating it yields CASSHHGEKLFF.

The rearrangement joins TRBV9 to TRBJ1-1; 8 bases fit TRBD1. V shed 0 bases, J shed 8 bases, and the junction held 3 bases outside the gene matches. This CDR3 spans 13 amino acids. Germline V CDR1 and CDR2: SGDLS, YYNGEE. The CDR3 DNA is TGTGCCAGCAGCGTAGGGTGGGACAGGGAAGCTTTCTTT. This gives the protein CASSVGWDREAFF.

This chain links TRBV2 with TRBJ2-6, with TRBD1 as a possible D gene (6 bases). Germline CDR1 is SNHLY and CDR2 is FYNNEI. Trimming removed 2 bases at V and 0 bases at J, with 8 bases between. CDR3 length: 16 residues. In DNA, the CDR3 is TGTGCCAGCAGTGAAATAGGGGGCTCTGGGGCCAACGTCCTGACTTTC. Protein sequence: CASSEIGGSGANVLTF.

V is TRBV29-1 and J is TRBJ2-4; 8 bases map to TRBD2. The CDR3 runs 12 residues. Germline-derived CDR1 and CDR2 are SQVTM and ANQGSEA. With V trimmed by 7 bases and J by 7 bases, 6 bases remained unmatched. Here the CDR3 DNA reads TGCAGCGCTCCGGGACTAGGGAACATTCAGTACTTC. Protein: CSAPGLGNIQYF.

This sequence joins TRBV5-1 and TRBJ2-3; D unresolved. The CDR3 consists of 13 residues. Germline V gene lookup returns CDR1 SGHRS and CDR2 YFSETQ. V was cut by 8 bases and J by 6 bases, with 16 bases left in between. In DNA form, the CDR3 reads TGCGCCAGTCACGCGGCCCAGTCCGATACGCAGTATTTT. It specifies CASHAAQSDTQYF.

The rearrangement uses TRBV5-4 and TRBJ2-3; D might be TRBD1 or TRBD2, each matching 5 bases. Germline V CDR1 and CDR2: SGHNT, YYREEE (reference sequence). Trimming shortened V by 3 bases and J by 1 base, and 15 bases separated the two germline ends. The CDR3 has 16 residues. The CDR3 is CASSSETGARTDTQYF. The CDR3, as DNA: TGTGCCAGCAGCTCAGAGACCGGGGCGCGCACAGATACGCAGTATTTT.

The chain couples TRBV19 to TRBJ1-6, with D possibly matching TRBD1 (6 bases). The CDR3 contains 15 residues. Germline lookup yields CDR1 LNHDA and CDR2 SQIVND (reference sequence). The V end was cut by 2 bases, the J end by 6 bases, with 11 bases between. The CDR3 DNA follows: TGTGCCAGTAGTATAACTCCGGACAGTAATTCACCCCTCCACTTT. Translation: CASSITPDSNSPLHF. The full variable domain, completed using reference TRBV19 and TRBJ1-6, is DGGITQSPKYLFRKEGQNVTLSCEQNLNHDAMYWYRQDPGQGLRLIYYSQIVNDFQKGDIAEGYSVSREKKESFPLTVTSAQKNPTAFYLCASSITPDSNSPLHFGNGTRLTVT.

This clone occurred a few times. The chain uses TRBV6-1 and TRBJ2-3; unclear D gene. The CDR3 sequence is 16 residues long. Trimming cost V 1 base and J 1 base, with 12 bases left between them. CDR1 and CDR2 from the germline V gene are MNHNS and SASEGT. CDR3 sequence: CASSEGASTGTDTQYF. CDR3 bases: TGTGCCAGCAGTGAAGGGGCCTCGACCGGCACAGATACGCAGTATTTT.

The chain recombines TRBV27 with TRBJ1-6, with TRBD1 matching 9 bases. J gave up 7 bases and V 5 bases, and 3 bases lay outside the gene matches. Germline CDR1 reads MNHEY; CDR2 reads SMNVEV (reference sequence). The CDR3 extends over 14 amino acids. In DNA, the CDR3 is TGTGCCAGCAGTGCCGGGACAGGGAATTCACCCCTCCACTTT. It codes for CASSAGTGNSPLHF.

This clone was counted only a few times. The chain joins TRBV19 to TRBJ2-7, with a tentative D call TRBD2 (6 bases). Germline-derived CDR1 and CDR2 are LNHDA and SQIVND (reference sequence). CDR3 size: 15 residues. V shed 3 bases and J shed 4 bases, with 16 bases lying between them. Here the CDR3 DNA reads TGTGCCAGTAGTATCAACGGTGGTGGAGGGTACGAGCAGTACTTC. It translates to CASSINGGGGYEQYF.

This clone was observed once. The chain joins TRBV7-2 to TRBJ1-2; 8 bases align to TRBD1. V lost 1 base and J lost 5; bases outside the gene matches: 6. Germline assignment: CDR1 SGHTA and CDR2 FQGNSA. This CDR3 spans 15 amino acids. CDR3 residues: CASSLDTGGGYGYTF. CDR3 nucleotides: TGTGCCAGCAGCTTAGATACAGGGGGAGGTTATGGCTACACCTTC.

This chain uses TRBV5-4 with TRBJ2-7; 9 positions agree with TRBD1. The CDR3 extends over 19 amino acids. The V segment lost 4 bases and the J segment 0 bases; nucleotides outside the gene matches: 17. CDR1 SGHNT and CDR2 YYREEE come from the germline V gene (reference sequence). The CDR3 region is CASSLLYAGQGPLSYEQYF. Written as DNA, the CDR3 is TGTGCCAGCAGCCTACTCTACGCAGGACAGGGGCCCCTCTCCTACGAGCAGTACTTC.

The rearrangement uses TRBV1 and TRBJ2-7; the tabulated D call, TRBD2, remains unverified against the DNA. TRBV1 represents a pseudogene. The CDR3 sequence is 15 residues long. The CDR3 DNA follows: TGCACCAGCAGCCAAGAAACTAGCGGAACCTACGAGCAGTACTTC. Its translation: CTSSQETSGTYEQYF.

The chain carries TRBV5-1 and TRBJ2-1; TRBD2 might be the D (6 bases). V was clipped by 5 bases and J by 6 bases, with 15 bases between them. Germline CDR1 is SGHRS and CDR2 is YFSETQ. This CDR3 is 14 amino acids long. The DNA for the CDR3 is TGCGCCAGCAGTAGAGGGGAGGAGGGCAATGAGCAGTTCTTC. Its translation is CASSRGEEGNEQFF.

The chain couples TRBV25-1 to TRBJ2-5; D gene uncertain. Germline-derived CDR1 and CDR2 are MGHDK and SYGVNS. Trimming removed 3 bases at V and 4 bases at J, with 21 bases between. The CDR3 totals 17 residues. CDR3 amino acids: CASSEPPGRQVAETQYF. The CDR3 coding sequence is TGTGCCAGCAGTGAGCCCCCCGGACGGCAGGTCGCAGAGACCCAGTACTTC.

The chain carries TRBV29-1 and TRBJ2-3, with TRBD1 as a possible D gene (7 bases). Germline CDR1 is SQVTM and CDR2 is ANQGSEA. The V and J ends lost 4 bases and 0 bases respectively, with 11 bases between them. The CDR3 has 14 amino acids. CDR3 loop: CSVVQGTSTDTQYF. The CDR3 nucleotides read TGCAGCGTTGTACAGGGGACTAGCACAGATACGCAGTATTTT.

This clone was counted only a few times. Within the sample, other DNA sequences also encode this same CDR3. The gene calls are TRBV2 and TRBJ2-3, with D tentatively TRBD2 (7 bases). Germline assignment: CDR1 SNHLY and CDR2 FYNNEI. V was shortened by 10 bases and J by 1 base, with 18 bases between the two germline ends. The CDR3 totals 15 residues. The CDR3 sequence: CAIRGREEGTDTQYF. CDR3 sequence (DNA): TGTGCCATCAGGGGACGGGAGGAAGGCACAGATACGCAGTATTTT.

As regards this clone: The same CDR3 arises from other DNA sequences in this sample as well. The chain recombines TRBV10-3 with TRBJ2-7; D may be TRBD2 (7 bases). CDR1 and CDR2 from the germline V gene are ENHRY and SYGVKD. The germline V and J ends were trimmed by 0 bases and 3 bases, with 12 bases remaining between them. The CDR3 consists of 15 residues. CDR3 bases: TGTGCCATCAGTGAGTCTGGGGGGGCGGGCTACGAGCAGTACTTC. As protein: CAISESGGAGYEQYF.

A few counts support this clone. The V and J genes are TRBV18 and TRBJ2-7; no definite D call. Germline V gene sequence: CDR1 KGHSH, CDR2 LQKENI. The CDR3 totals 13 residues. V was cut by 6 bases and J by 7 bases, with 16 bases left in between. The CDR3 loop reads CASSPDTIREQYF. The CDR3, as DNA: TGTGCCAGCTCTCCAGACACCATAAGGGAGCAGTACTTC.

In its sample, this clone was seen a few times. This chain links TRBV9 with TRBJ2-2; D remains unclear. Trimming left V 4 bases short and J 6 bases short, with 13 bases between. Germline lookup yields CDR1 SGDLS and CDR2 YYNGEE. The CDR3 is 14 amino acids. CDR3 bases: TGTGCCAGCAGCCTCGACACGTTCCCCGGGGAGCTGTTTTTT. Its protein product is CASSLDTFPGELFF.